Presented here are 14 T cell receptor beta chains from one specimen sequenced in a study of OX40 agonist ivuxolimab in advanced cancers. The repertoire was sequenced with immunoSEQ multiplex PCR; TCRdb's copy has only in-frame clones and lacks some. The sample includes some 99,000 clones, about nine tenths seen only once; the top ten take 1.5% to 2%. Sequences were derived from CD4+ or CD8+ T cells sorted from blood, sampled in a trial of the OX40 agonist ivuxolimab. The receptors shown here come from an adult with an advanced solid tumor such as melanoma, head and neck, liver or kidney cancer.

The rearrangement links TRBV5-8 to TRBJ2-7; D is unresolved. The germline gives CDR1 SGHTS, CDR2 YDEGEE. The CDR3 is 13 amino acids. Trimming pared 2 bases from V and 3 bases from J, leaving 9 bases between. CDR3 sequence: CASSLMAVYEQYF. DNA for the CDR3: TGTGCCAGCAGCTTAATGGCAGTCTACGAGCAGTACTTC.

This chain links TRBV4-2 with TRBJ1-5; D remains unclear. V shed 4 bases and J shed 7 bases, with 17 bases lying between them. Germline V gene lookup returns CDR1 LGHNA and CDR2 YNFKEQ. This CDR3 comprises 15 residues. In DNA form, the CDR3 reads TGTGCCAGCAGCCTCGAGGGCCGGAAATTCCAGCCCCAGCATTTT. It codes for CASSLEGRKFQPQHF.

This clone was picked up one time. V is TRBV9 and J is TRBJ2-1; D ambiguous. The V gene's germline CDR1 is SGDLS and CDR2 YYNGEE. V gave up 0 bases and J gave up 9 bases, with 7 bases separating them. The CDR3 has 12 amino acids. The CDR3: CASSVADGEQFF. The CDR3 region has the DNA TGTGCCAGCAGCGTAGCAGATGGTGAGCAGTTCTTC.

V usage is TRBV5-6 and J usage is TRBJ2-4; 10 bases are a match to TRBD1. Trimming removed 2 bases from V and 1 base from J; junction bases left unmatched: 9. The germline V gene has CDR1 SGHDT and CDR2 YYEEEE. This CDR3 is built from 18 residues. The chain's CDR3 is CASSFEYVGQGAKNIQYF. The CDR3 nucleotides read TGTGCCAGCAGCTTCGAGTACGTGGGACAGGGGGCCAAAAACATTCAGTACTTC.

There are a few counts of this clone. The chain links TRBV19 to TRBJ2-7; 11 bases map to TRBD2. Germline lookup yields CDR1 LNHDA and CDR2 SQIVND (reference sequence). J was trimmed by 2 bases and V by 3 bases; bases with no gene match: 3. This CDR3 is built from 15 residues. CDR3 coding DNA: TGTGCCAGTAGTATCGGGACTAGCGGTACCTACGAGCAGTACTTC. Protein sequence: CASSIGTSGTYEQYF.

This chain links TRBV5-4 with TRBJ2-3; 8 nucleotides match TRBD2. Germline CDR1 is SGHNT and CDR2 is YYREEE (reference sequence). This CDR3 region has 13 residues. Trimming removed 4 bases from V and 5 bases from J; junction bases left unmatched: 3. Written as DNA, the CDR3 is TGTGCCAGCAGCACGGCGGGGGGAGATACGCAGTATTTT. Protein: CASSTAGGDTQYF. The variable domain in full, completed from reference TRBV5-4 and TRBJ2-3, reads ETGVTQSPTHLIKTRGQQVTLRCSSQSGHNTVSWYQQALGQGPQFIFQYYREEENGRGNFPPRFSGLQFPNYSSELNVNALELDDSALYLCASSTAGGDTQYFGPGTRLTVL.

V and J are TRBV19 and TRBJ2-5; TRBD1 is a possible D gene (6 bases). This CDR3 contains 14 residues. The ends were cut back, 5 bases at V and 2 bases at J, with 12 bases in the middle. Germline-derived CDR1 and CDR2 are LNHDA and SQIVND (reference sequence). The CDR3: CASSSWTEQETQYF. The CDR3 bases are TGTGCCAGTAGTTCTTGGACAGAACAAGAGACCCAGTACTTC. Variable domain in full (rest from reference TRBV19 and TRBJ2-5): DGGITQSPKYLFRKEGQNVTLSCEQNLNHDAMYWYRQDPGQGLRLIYYSQIVNDFQKGDIAEGYSVSREKKESFPLTVTSAQKNPTAFYLCASSSWTEQETQYFGPGTRLLVL.

The chain couples TRBV6-1 to TRBJ1-3; no clear D. Germline V gives CDR1 MNHNS, CDR2 SASEGT. CDR3 size: 14 residues. V lost 3 bases, J lost 4 bases, and 10 bases lay in between. CDR3 bases: TGTGCCAGCAGTGACGCCTTGACAGGAAACACCATATATTTT. Its protein product is CASSDALTGNTIYF.

The CDR3 spells CASSAGLAGLSTDTQYF. CDR3 nucleotide sequence: TGTGCCAGCAGCGCGGGACTAGCGGGTCTTTCCACAGATACGCAGTATTTT. V and J are TRBV7-2 and TRBJ2-3, with 12 nucleotides matching TRBD2. Germline trimming cut 5 bases from V and 2 bases from J; bases unmatched to any gene: 8. This CDR3 is 17 amino acids long. From germline, CDR1 is SGHTA and CDR2 FQGNSA.

This chain connects TRBV7-3 to TRBJ2-7; TRBD1 agrees at 7 bases. The CDR3 covers 15 residues. Looked up from germline, CDR1 is SGHTA and CDR2 is FQGTGA. With 0 bases clipped from V and 2 bases from J, the junction kept 4 bases outside the gene matches. In DNA form, the CDR3 reads TGTGCCAGCAGCTTAACAGGGGGCAACCCCTACGAGCAGTACTTC. Translating gives CASSLTGGNPYEQYF.

This clone came up once. The chain recombines TRBV29-1 with TRBJ2-1, with 8 bases that match TRBD2. Germline values: CDR1 SQVTM, CDR2 ANQGSEA. The V segment lost 4 bases and the J segment 7 bases; nucleotides outside the gene matches: 15. The CDR3 sequence is 16 residues long. The DNA for the CDR3 is TGCAGCGTTGGTGCCACAGCGGGAGAAGGTGCTAATGAGCAGTTCTTC. It encodes CSVGATAGEGANEQFF.

The CDR3 DNA reads TGTGCCAGCTCACCCAACCGGGATCCCCGGAGGAGCAATCAGCCCCAGCATTTT. It codes for CASSPNRDPRRSNQPQHF. This chain links TRBV18 with TRBJ1-5, with unresolved D. CDR3 length: 18 residues. V lost 3 bases and J lost 1, with 19 bases in between. Germline V gene data show CDR1 as KGHSH and CDR2 as LQKENI.

J is TRBJ1-2 and V is TRBV4-2, with D hard to call. Per germline, CDR1 LGHNA and CDR2 YNFKEQ. Trimming removed 0 bases from V and 1 base from J, with 15 bases in between. The CDR3 loop spans 17 amino acids. In DNA, the CDR3 is TGTGCCAGCAGCCAAGAGACCCGGGTGTCCCTTAACTATGGCTACACCTTC. Translation: CASSQETRVSLNYGYTF.

This chain uses TRBV7-2 with TRBJ1-2; D ambiguous. CDR1 and CDR2 from the germline V gene are SGHTA and FQGNSA. Trimming left V 1 base short and J 4 bases short, with 7 bases between. This CDR3 contains 13 residues. The CDR3 DNA follows: TGTGCCAGCAGCTTAGAGGCCTTCTATGGCTACACCTTC. Protein product: CASSLEAFYGYTF.